The rows below give T cell receptor beta chains drawn from one sample of a study. Using its own MiXCR run on the RT-PCR reads, TCRdb lists one record per CDR3 protein. The top ten hold around 3.3% of the sample, which has about 680,000 distinct CDR3 sequences, about 14% seen once. Sample: memory CD4+ T cells from blood. Receptors originate from a female donor in good health, serving as a healthy control. The CDR3 runs from the conserved cysteine through the conserved F or W. A D gene is named only where the DNA matches it firmly. Clone sizes are given selectively: once, few, many, or a class where the clone is expanded.

v_call: TRBV4-3; clone_size: .; j_call: TRBJ1-4; d_call: .; cdr3_aa: CASSQEPRSNEKLFF; cdr3_nt: TGCGCCAGCAGCCAAGAGCCCCGCAGTAATGAAAAACTGTTTTTT
v_call: TRBV18; clone_size: few; j_call: TRBJ1-5; d_call: TRBD1; cdr3_aa: CASSVWTGKQPQHF; cdr3_nt: TGTGCCAGCTCAGTGTGGACAGGTAAACAGCCCCAGCATTTT
v_call: TRBV20-1; clone_size: many; j_call: TRBJ2-1; d_call: TRBD2; cdr3_aa: CSAGGRSGGSYNEQFF; cdr3_nt: TGCAGTGCTGGAGGTAGAAGCGGGGGTTCCTACAATGAGCAGTTCTTC
v_call: TRBV28; clone_size: .; j_call: TRBJ1-2; d_call: .; cdr3_aa: CASSLSDYGYTF; cdr3_nt: TGTGCCAGCAGTTTATCAGACTATGGCTACACCTTC
v_call: TRBV15; clone_size: few; j_call: TRBJ2-7; d_call: TRBD2; cdr3_aa: CATSPPTSGRAYEQYF; cdr3_nt: TGTGCCACCAGCCCCCCGACTAGCGGGAGAGCCTACGAGCAGTACTTC
v_call: TRBV24-1; clone_size: few; j_call: TRBJ1-1; d_call: .; cdr3_aa: CATSEFTEAFF; cdr3_nt: TGTGCCACCAGCGAGTTTACTGAAGCTTTCTTT
v_call: TRBV9; clone_size: few; j_call: TRBJ1-5; d_call: TRBD1; cdr3_aa: CASSVTGVPNQPQHF; cdr3_nt: TGTGCCAGCAGCGTGACAGGGGTCCCCAATCAGCCCCAGCATTTT
v_call: TRBV29-1; clone_size: many; j_call: TRBJ2-7; d_call: TRBD1; cdr3_aa: CSGRDSSYEQYF; cdr3_nt: TGCAGCGGCAGGGACAGCTCCTACGAGCAGTACTTC
v_call: TRBV12-3/TRBV12-4; clone_size: .; j_call: TRBJ2-7; d_call: .; cdr3_aa: CASSPGPGGLYEQYF; cdr3_nt: TGTGCCAGCAGTCCCGGGCCAGGGGGACTATACGAGCAGTACTTC
v_call: TRBV6-5; clone_size: many; j_call: TRBJ1-5; d_call: .; cdr3_aa: CASSLPGTNQPQHF; cdr3_nt: TGTGCCAGCAGTTTACCGGGGACCAATCAGCCCCAGCATTTT
v_call: TRBV20-1; clone_size: few; j_call: TRBJ2-7; d_call: .; cdr3_aa: CSASRTDRRGEQYF; cdr3_nt: TGCAGTGCTAGTCGCACAGATAGAAGGGGGGAGCAGTACTTC
v_call: TRBV10-3; clone_size: many; j_call: TRBJ2-3; d_call: .; cdr3_aa: CAISTEPVDTQYF; cdr3_nt: TGTGCCATCAGTACGGAACCAGTCGATACGCAGTATTTT
v_call: TRBV7-9; clone_size: .; j_call: TRBJ2-7; d_call: TRBD2; cdr3_aa: CASSLARVAGPYEQYF; cdr3_nt: TGTGCCAGCAGCTTAGCGCGAGTAGCGGGGCCCTACGAGCAGTACTTC
v_call: TRBV15; clone_size: few; j_call: TRBJ2-7; d_call: .; cdr3_aa: CATSRGEWEQYF; cdr3_nt: TGTGCCACCAGCAGAGGGGAATGGGAGCAGTACTTC
v_call: TRBV2; clone_size: few; j_call: TRBJ1-5; d_call: TRBD1; cdr3_aa: CASSTGGNNQPQHF; cdr3_nt: TGTGCCAGCTCCACAGGGGGGAACAATCAGCCCCAGCATTTT
v_call: TRBV7-3; clone_size: many; j_call: TRBJ1-6; d_call: .; cdr3_aa: CASSSQGSSPLHF; cdr3_nt: TGTGCCAGCAGCTCCCAGGGATCTTCACCCCTCCACTTT